These 28 T cell receptor beta chains originate from one sample sequenced in a study of OX40 agonist ivuxolimab in advanced cancers. Using immunoSEQ multiplex PCR, the repertoire was profiled, and TCRdb retains in-frame clones only, with some absent. The table has over 20,000 clones, more than 80% seen once. Material: CD4+ or CD8+ T cells sorted from blood, obtained in a trial of the OX40 agonist ivuxolimab. Source of these receptors: an adult with an advanced solid tumor such as melanoma, head and neck, liver or kidney cancer.

This clone was counted once. V usage is TRBV21-1 and J usage is TRBJ2-7; TRBD1, as called in the table, went unchecked against the DNA. TRBV21-1 is reported as a pseudogene. This CDR3 has 20 amino acids. The CDR3 here is CASSKHTPGTGSLESYEQYF. In DNA, the CDR3 is TGTGCCAGCAGCAAACACACCCCCGGGACAGGATCATTAGAATCCTACGAGCAGTACTTC.

This clone was recorded once. The chain links TRBV7-9 to TRBJ2-7; D possibly uses TRBD1 or TRBD2 (5 bases each). The germline V gene encodes CDR1 SEHNR and CDR2 FQNEAQ (reference sequence). The CDR3 sequence is 14 residues long. The ends were cut back, 5 bases at V and 5 bases at J, with 16 bases in the middle. CDR3 amino acids: CASSQLPGTHEQYF. CDR3 DNA: TGTGCCAGCAGCCAACTCCCCGGGACCCACGAGCAGTACTTC.

V is TRBV7-8 and J is TRBJ1-2; 9 nucleotides match TRBD1. The CDR3 contains 16 residues. Looked up from germline, CDR1 is SGHVS and CDR2 is FQNEAQ. V was pared by 0 bases and J by 4 bases, with 6 bases of the junction left unmatched. The DNA of the CDR3 is TGTGCCAGCAGCTTAGCGGGACAGGGAGCGAGCTATGGCTACACCTTC. This sequence encodes CASSLAGQGASYGYTF.

CDR3 nucleotide sequence: TGCAGCGGTTACGATTGGGACAGGGCCTACGAGCAGTACTTC. This encodes CSGYDWDRAYEQYF. The gene calls are TRBV29-1 and TRBJ2-7; 9 positions agree with TRBD1. Trimming took 7 bases from V and 2 from J; bases not matched to a gene: 9. Germline V gene lookup returns CDR1 SQVTM and CDR2 ANQGSEA. The CDR3 runs 14 residues.

The CDR3 sequence is CASSGSGRTPLSSYNEQFF. CDR3 DNA: TGTGCCAGCAGCGGGAGCGGGAGGACCCCCTTAAGCTCCTACAATGAGCAGTTCTTC. The chain joins TRBV9 to TRBJ2-1, with TRBD2 identical over 9 bases. The CDR3 spans 19 residues. The germline V gene encodes CDR1 SGDLS and CDR2 YYNGEE. Losses at the gene ends were 3 bases for V and 0 bases for J; bases not matched to a gene: 13.

This clone was counted a single time. The chain links TRBV5-8 to TRBJ2-7; TRBD1 matches at 9 bases. The CDR3 is made up of 14 amino acids. Germline CDR1 and CDR2: SGHTS and YDEGEE. The V segment lost 3 bases and the J segment 3 bases; nucleotides outside the gene matches: 4. The chain's CDR3 is CASSWGTGSYEQYF. CDR3 DNA: TGTGCCAGCAGCTGGGGGACAGGGAGCTACGAGCAGTACTTC.

The chain couples TRBV19 to TRBJ2-1; 12 bases are a match to TRBD2. The CDR3 extends over 15 amino acids. Germline lookup yields CDR1 LNHDA and CDR2 SQIVND (reference sequence). V dropped 1 base and J dropped 6; count of bases not matched to a gene: 1. CDR3 protein: CASSIGLAGANEQFF. CDR3 nucleotide sequence: TGTGCCAGTAGTATAGGACTAGCGGGAGCCAATGAGCAGTTCTTC.

This rearrangement joins TRBV29-1 to TRBJ1-1; TRBD1 agrees at 9 bases. The CDR3 runs to 16 residues. CDR1 and CDR2 from the germline V gene are SQVTM and ANQGSEA. Germline trimming cut 2 bases from V and 3 bases from J; bases unmatched to any gene: 10. The CDR3 loop reads CSVETGTGQGDTEAFF. The CDR3 DNA reads TGCAGCGTTGAAACCGGGACAGGGCAAGGTGACACTGAAGCTTTCTTT. The whole variable domain, remainder taken from reference TRBV29-1 and TRBJ1-1, is SAVISQKPSRDICQRGTSLTIQCQVDSQVTMMFWYRQQPGQSLTLIATANQGSEATYESGFVIDKFPISRPNLTFSTLTVSNMSPEDSSIYLCSVETGTGQGDTEAFFGQGTRLTVV.

The chain employs TRBV5-1 and TRBJ2-2; D uncertain. This CDR3 contains 12 residues. Trimming stripped 7 bases from V and 4 bases from J, with 8 bases between. Germline loops: CDR1 SGHRS, CDR2 YFSETQ. In DNA, the CDR3 is TGCGCCAGCCAGCCCGGCACCGGGGAGCTGTTTTTT. Translating it yields CASQPGTGELFF.

This sequence joins TRBV7-2 and TRBJ2-7; the D gene is possibly TRBD1 (6 bases). This CDR3 has 14 amino acids. V gave up 2 bases and J gave up 7 bases, with 15 bases separating them. Germline CDR1 reads SGHTA; CDR2 reads FQGNSA. CDR3 bases: TGTGCCAGCAGCTTATATTCAGGGGAGCAAGAGCAGTACTTC. This encodes CASSLYSGEQEQYF.

Only one count was recorded for this clone. The V and J genes are TRBV7-8 and TRBJ1-5; D might be TRBD1 (5 bases). In germline, CDR1 is SGHVS, CDR2 FQNEAQ. Trimming shortened V by 5 bases and J by 5 bases, and 16 bases separated the two germline ends. The CDR3 has 15 residues. For the CDR3, the DNA is TGTGCCAGCAGCCCCCGACAGAACACCTATCAGCCCCAGCATTTT. It specifies CASSPRQNTYQPQHF.

This chain joins TRBV14 and TRBJ2-5; 8 nucleotides agree with TRBD2. The DNA end favors TRBJ2-7, so the J call may be wrong. Germline V gene lookup returns CDR1 SGHDN and CDR2 FVKESK. The CDR3 extends over 15 amino acids. CDR3 in DNA: TGTGCCAGCAGCCCCCGGAGTAGCGGGGTCCACGAGCAGTACTTC. Translating gives CASSPRSSGVHEQYF.

This chain links TRBV27 with TRBJ1-2; possibly TRBD1 for D (5 bases). Per germline, CDR1 MNHEY and CDR2 SMNVEV (reference sequence). V was clipped by 2 bases and J by 8 bases, with 12 bases between them. This CDR3 spans 13 amino acids. The CDR3 DNA reads as TGTGCCAGCAGTTTAGTCGGGACGGAGGGCTACACCTTC. It specifies CASSLVGTEGYTF.

J is TRBJ1-2 and V is TRBV7-9; D remains ambiguous. The CDR3 has 14 amino acids. V was shortened by 3 bases and J by 3 bases, with 11 bases between the two germline ends. Germline CDR1 and CDR2: SEHNR and FQNEAQ (reference sequence). The CDR3 region is CASSFEPAYYGYTF. CDR3 DNA sequence: TGTGCCAGCAGCTTCGAACCGGCATACTATGGCTACACCTTC.

In DNA form, the CDR3 reads TGTGCCAGCAGCTTCCCAGGGCCCCCCTACGAGCAGTACTTC. It specifies CASSFPGPPYEQYF. The chain is built from TRBV7-9 and TRBJ2-7, with D perhaps matching TRBD1 (5 bases). The V end lost 3 bases, the J end lost 2 bases, and 11 bases lay between the germline ends. Germline CDR1 reads SEHNR; CDR2 reads FQNEAQ (reference sequence). CDR3 length: 14 residues.

J is TRBJ1-1 and V is TRBV7-9; tentative D call: TRBD1 (5 bases). Trimming cost V 5 bases and J 3 bases, with 16 bases left between them. This CDR3 spans 15 amino acids. Germline V gene sequence: CDR1 SEHNR, CDR2 FQNEAQ (reference sequence). The CDR3 bases are TGTGCCAGCAGCGAACCCGGGACTTCATACACTGAAGCTTTCTTT. This translates into CASSEPGTSYTEAFF. Full variable domain (missing parts from reference TRBV7-9 and TRBJ1-1): DTGVSQNPRHKITKRGQNVTFRCDPISEHNRLYWYRQTLGQGPEFLTYFQNEAQLEKSRLLSDRFSAERPKGSFSTLEIQRTEQGDSAMYLCASSEPGTSYTEAFFGQGTRLTVV.

This clone has a single count. This chain uses TRBV6-6 with TRBJ1-2; 7 nucleotides line up with TRBD1. V was pared by 7 bases and J by 4 bases, with 9 bases of the junction left unmatched. The CDR3 consists of 14 residues. The V gene's germline CDR1 is MNHNY and CDR2 SVGAGI (reference sequence). The CDR3 protein is CASIDPGQAYGYTF. The DNA of the CDR3 is TGTGCCAGCATCGACCCTGGACAGGCCTATGGCTACACCTTC.

The rearrangement links TRBV19 to TRBJ1-2; D is perhaps TRBD1 (5 bases). The CDR3 covers 20 residues. Germline loops: CDR1 LNHDA, CDR2 SQIVND (reference sequence). The V gene lost 5 bases and the J gene lost 4 bases, with 32 bases spanning the gap. The CDR3 DNA reads TGTGCCAGTAGTTTGTCCCCCTTTCGATCTAGTGAAGGGGACCTCTATGGCTACACCTTC. Protein sequence: CASSLSPFRSSEGDLYGYTF.

This chain uses TRBV27 with TRBJ2-2, with no clear D. V gave up 2 bases and J gave up 7 bases, with 5 bases separating them. Germline loops: CDR1 MNHEY, CDR2 SMNVEV (reference sequence). CDR3 length: 12 amino acids. CDR3 protein: CASSLDGGELFF. The CDR3 DNA reads as TGTGCCAGCAGTTTAGACGGCGGGGAGCTGTTTTTT.

The V call is TRBV10-2, the J call TRBJ1-5, with 10 bases identical to TRBD1. Germline lookup yields CDR1 WSHSY and CDR2 SAAADI. CDR3 length: 14 amino acids. V trimming: 6 bases; J trimming: 6 bases; junction bases outside the gene matches: 5. CDR3 nucleotide sequence: TGCGCCAGCAGCGACAGGGGGCCTGCTCAGCCCCAGCATTTT. It codes for CASSDRGPAQPQHF.

The J gene is TRBJ2-7, the V gene TRBV4-1, with TRBD2 matching over 7 bases. In germline, CDR1 is MGHRA, CDR2 YSYEKL. CDR3 length equals 16 residues. V was pared by 0 bases and J by 3 bases, with 8 bases of the junction left unmatched. The DNA for the CDR3 is TGCGCCAGCAGCCAAGATAGAGGAGCGGGGTTCTACGAGCAGTACTTC. It codes for CASSQDRGAGFYEQYF.

J is TRBJ2-7 and V is TRBV14; the D is unclear. The CDR3 covers 13 residues. Trimming shortened V by 5 bases and J by 4 bases, and 12 bases separated the two germline ends. The germline V gene has CDR1 SGHDN and CDR2 FVKESK. This chain's CDR3 is CASSGALSYEQYF. The CDR3 nucleotides read TGTGCCAGCAGCGGCGCCCTTTCTTACGAGCAGTACTTC. Looking up the rest from reference TRBV14 and TRBJ2-7 gives the full variable domain: EAGVTQFPSHSVIEKGQTVTLRCDPISGHDNLYWYRRVMGKEIKFLLHFVKESKQDESGMPNNRFLAERTGGTYSTLKVQPAELEDSGVYFCASSGALSYEQYFGPGTRLTVT.

This clone is a singleton in its sample. The chain couples TRBV7-9 to TRBJ1-3; D ambiguous. Trimming left V 5 bases short and J 4 bases short, with 9 bases between. CDR3 size: 13 residues. CDR1 is SEHNR and CDR2 is FQNEAQ in the germline V gene (reference sequence). CDR3 in amino acids: CASSPDGGNTIYF. CDR3 DNA: TGTGCCAGCAGCCCAGATGGGGGAAACACCATATATTTT.

By its share, this clone is medium-sized (0.01 to 0.1%). V gene TRBV7-9 combines with J gene TRBJ2-7, with 11 bases identical to TRBD2. The V gene's germline CDR1 is SEHNR and CDR2 FQNEAQ (reference sequence). This CDR3 region has 16 residues. V dropped 0 bases and J dropped 4; count of bases not matched to a gene: 5. The CDR3 protein is CASSLATSGEFYEQYF. The CDR3 DNA reads as TGTGCCAGCAGCTTAGCGACTAGCGGGGAGTTTTACGAGCAGTACTTC.

The V and J genes are TRBV23-1 and TRBJ1-1; D remains unclear. TRBV23-1 is known as an ORF, though its function is uncertain. The length of the CDR3 is 14 residues. The ends were cut back, 4 bases at V and 1 base at J, with 10 bases in the middle. The CDR3 sequence is CASSPGDGNTEAFF. DNA for the CDR3: TGCGCCAGCAGTCCTGGGGATGGGAACACTGAAGCTTTCTTT.

The V call is TRBV2, the J call TRBJ2-1; D perhaps matches TRBD2 (5 bases). The V and J ends lost 6 bases and 3 bases respectively, with 12 bases between them. This CDR3 contains 14 residues. CDR1 and CDR2 (germline): SNHLY, FYNNEI. The CDR3: CASSASQFYNEQFF. As DNA, the CDR3 is TGTGCCAGCAGCGCTAGCCAGTTCTACAATGAGCAGTTCTTC.

The chain employs TRBV7-3 and TRBJ2-1; TRBD1 matches at 7 bases. V was pared by 5 bases and J by 4 bases, with 8 bases of the junction left unmatched. CDR3 size: 15 residues. In germline, CDR1 is SGHTA, CDR2 FQGTGA. The CDR3 is CASSMMGTAYNEQFF. The DNA of the CDR3 is TGTGCCAGCAGCATGATGGGGACAGCTTACAATGAGCAGTTCTTC.

This clone was recorded only once. The rearrangement joins TRBV5-8 to TRBJ2-7, with D tentatively TRBD2 (6 bases). Looked up from germline, CDR1 is SGHTS and CDR2 is YDEGEE. This CDR3 region has 13 residues. V was clipped by 2 bases and J by 2 bases, with 8 bases between them. The CDR3 nucleotides are TGTGCCAGCAGCTTTTCGGGGGCCTACGAGCAGTACTTC. It yields the protein CASSFSGAYEQYF. The full variable domain, in which reference TRBV5-8 and TRBJ2-7 provide the parts outside the CDR3, is EAGVTQSPTHLIKTRGQQATLRCSPISGHTSVYWYQQALGLGLQFLLWYDEGEERNRGNFPPRFSGRQFPNYSSELNVNALELEDSALYLCASSFSGAYEQYFGPGTRLTVT.